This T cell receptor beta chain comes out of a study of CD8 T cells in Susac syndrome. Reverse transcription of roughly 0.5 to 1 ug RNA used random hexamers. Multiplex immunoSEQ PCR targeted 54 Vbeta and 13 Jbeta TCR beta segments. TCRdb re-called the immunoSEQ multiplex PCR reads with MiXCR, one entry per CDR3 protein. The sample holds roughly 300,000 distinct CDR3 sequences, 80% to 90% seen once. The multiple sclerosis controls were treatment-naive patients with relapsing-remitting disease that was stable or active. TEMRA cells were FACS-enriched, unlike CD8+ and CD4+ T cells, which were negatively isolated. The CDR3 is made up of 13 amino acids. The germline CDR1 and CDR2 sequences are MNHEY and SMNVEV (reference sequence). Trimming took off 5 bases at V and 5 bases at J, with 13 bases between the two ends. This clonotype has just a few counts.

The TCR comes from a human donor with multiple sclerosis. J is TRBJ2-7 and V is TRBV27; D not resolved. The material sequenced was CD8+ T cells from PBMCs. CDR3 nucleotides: TGTGCCAGCAGTCTACAACCCCAGGACGAGCAGTACTTC. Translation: CASSLQPQDEQYF.